This T cell receptor beta chain came from a study of regulatory T cells in long-lasting Graves disease. This sample's time point: newly diagnosed GD, antithyroid drugs for less than 3 months. TCR sequences were obtained from RNA taken from PBMCs. CDR3 regions were amplified by Arm-PCR using iRepertoire HTBI primers to build TCR beta libraries. TCRdb reanalysed the multiplex PCR reads using MiXCR and keeps one entry per CDR3 protein. Among hundreds of thousands of distinct CDR3 sequences listed, around 13% were seen once. This CDR3 spans 14 amino acids. Losses at the gene ends were 3 bases for V and 6 bases for J; bases not matched to a gene: 8. Germline assignment: CDR1 SGHRS and CDR2 YFSETQ. This clonotype was detected many times. The same data also contributed to another study, on T cells in Graves' hyperthyroidism and ophthalmopathy. Per that paper: Graves' hyperthyroidism is called stable when ophthalmopathy does not progress within 18 months.

This chain connects TRBV5-1 to TRBJ2-7; 8 bases align to TRBD1. The sample in question was peripheral blood mononuclear cells (PBMCs), obtained at new diagnosis, from a patient treated with antithyroid drugs. This clonotype originated in a woman younger than 45 with Graves disease. CDR3 sequence reads: CASSSWTGPAEQYF. DNA of the CDR3: TGCGCCAGCAGCTCCTGGACAGGGCCCGCCGAGCAGTACTTC.